One and the same sample provided the 21 T cell receptor beta chains below, sequenced in a study of immune cell composition in non-small cell lung cancer. Normal lung was sampled as far from the tumour as possible, at least 3 cm. Here immunoSEQ multiplex PCR was the method, and the copy in TCRdb shows in-frame clones only, minus some. The sample consists of around 10,000 clones, roughly 80% of them appearing once. Input material: non-adjacent lung tissue. These receptors all stem from a human donor with non-small cell lung cancer.

The chain carries TRBV6-6 and TRBJ2-2, with D possibly being TRBD1 (5 bases). Deletions cut 5 bases from V and 0 bases from J, with 13 bases between. This CDR3 has 16 amino acids. CDR1 MNHNY and CDR2 SVGAGI come from the germline V gene (reference sequence). The DNA of the CDR3 is TGTGCCAGCAGTGTCGGACAAAACGCGAACACCGGGGAGCTGTTTTTT. This gives the protein CASSVGQNANTGELFF.

This clone appeared a few times. The V gene is TRBV30, the J gene TRBJ1-1, with 7 bases that match TRBD1. Looked up from germline, CDR1 is GTSNPN and CDR2 is SVGIG (reference sequence). The V segment lost 3 bases and the J segment 4 bases; nucleotides outside the gene matches: 11. The CDR3 has 15 residues. CDR3 coding DNA: TGTGCCTGGAGCCCGAAAGGTACAGGGGTCACTGAAGCTTTCTTT. Translated: CAWSPKGTGVTEAFF. Full variable domain (missing parts from reference TRBV30 and TRBJ1-1): SQTIHQWPATLVQPVGSPLSLECTVEGTSNPNLYWYRQAAGRGLQLLFYSVGIGQISSEVPQNLSASRPQDRQFILSSKKLLLSDSGFYLCAWSPKGTGVTEAFFGQGTRLTVV.

The CDR3 DNA sequence: TGTGCCAGCTTCGACAGGGATGGAAACACCATATATTTT. Amino acids: CASFDRDGNTIYF. This sequence joins TRBV7-9 and TRBJ1-3; 7 bases agree with TRBD1. The trim removed 8 bases at V and 3 bases at J, leaving 4 bases unmatched. The CDR3 runs to 13 residues. The germline CDR1 and CDR2 sequences are SEHNR and FQNEAQ (reference sequence).

V is TRBV18 and J is TRBJ2-5; possibly TRBD1 for D (6 bases). CDR1 is KGHSH and CDR2 is LQKENI in the germline V gene. The CDR3 loop spans 14 amino acids. Deletions cut 5 bases from V and 5 bases from J, with 15 bases between. The CDR3, as DNA: TGTGCCAGCTCAGACAGGCAACTTAGGGAGACCCAGTACTTC. This gives the protein CASSDRQLRETQYF.

This clone has just one count. The same CDR3 can be traced to other DNA sequences in this sample. The V gene is TRBV11-2, the J gene TRBJ2-7, with D unresolved. The CDR3 loop spans 12 amino acids. V shed 1 base and J shed 0 bases, with 1 base lying between them. CDR1 is SGHAT, CDR2 FQNNGV, per germline. The CDR3 here is CASSLVSYEQYF. The CDR3 nucleotides read TGTGCCAGCAGCTTAGTCTCCTACGAGCAGTACTTC.

This sequence joins TRBV9 and TRBJ2-2, with D hard to call. Germline assignment: CDR1 SGDLS and CDR2 YYNGEE. Trimming shortened V by 2 bases and J by 4 bases, and 6 bases separated the two germline ends. The CDR3 runs to 13 residues. As DNA, the CDR3 is TGTGCCAGCAGCGTGGCTAGCACCGGGGAGCTGTTTTTT. It codes for CASSVASTGELFF.

The chain carries TRBV30 and TRBJ1-6; 8 nucleotides align to TRBD1. There are 17 residues in the CDR3. Trimming removed 4 bases from V and 0 bases from J; junction bases left unmatched: 8. The germline V gene has CDR1 GTSNPN and CDR2 SVGIG (reference sequence). CDR3 residues: CAWTGGAGSSYNSPLHF. The CDR3 region has the DNA TGTGCCTGGACAGGGGGCGCGGGAAGCTCCTATAATTCACCCCTCCACTTT.

This clone appeared once. The chain is built from TRBV6-5 and TRBJ2-3; tentative D call: TRBD2 (6 bases). The germline gives CDR1 MNHEY, CDR2 SVGAGI. The CDR3 loop spans 14 amino acids. The V gene lost 8 bases and the J gene lost 2 bases, with 14 bases spanning the gap. As DNA, the CDR3 is TGTGCCAGCCAGCGGGCTGGGGTCACAGATACGCAGTATTTT. Translation: CASQRAGVTDTQYF.

This clone was detected a few times. V and J are TRBV19 and TRBJ1-1, with D uncertain. The CDR3 contains 14 residues. Germline CDR1 is LNHDA and CDR2 is SQIVND (reference sequence). V lost 5 bases and J 3 bases, leaving 13 bases between the germline ends. The CDR3 region is CASSSREDHTEAFF. CDR3 sequence (DNA): TGTGCCAGTAGTTCCCGGGAAGACCACACTGAAGCTTTCTTT.

The chain recombines TRBV2 with TRBJ1-5, with D uncertain. V was clipped by 0 bases and J by 5 bases, with 5 bases between them. CDR1 SNHLY and CDR2 FYNNEI come from the germline V gene. The CDR3 runs to 13 residues. CDR3 sequence (DNA): TGTGCCAGCAGTGAAGCGGAGCATCAGCCCCAGCATTTT. It specifies CASSEAEHQPQHF.

The chain joins TRBV6-6 to TRBJ2-5; TRBD1 aligns across 12 bases. Germline CDR1 and CDR2: MNHNY and SVGAGI (reference sequence). V lost 6 bases, J lost 5 bases, and 7 bases stayed unmatched. The CDR3 covers 15 residues. The CDR3 sequence: CASRLGTGGRETQYF. The CDR3 DNA is TGTGCCAGCAGGCTGGGGACAGGGGGCCGGGAGACCCAGTACTTC.

The V call is TRBV6-5, the J call TRBJ2-1; 7 bases map to TRBD2. V trimming: 8 bases; J trimming: 9 bases; junction bases outside the gene matches: 13. Germline values: CDR1 MNHEY, CDR2 SVGAGI. The CDR3 has 14 amino acids. In DNA form, the CDR3 reads TGTGCCAGCGAGCCTTGGGGGGGGAGGGGTGAGCAGTTCTTC. It codes for CASEPWGGRGEQFF.

V is TRBV5-4 and J is TRBJ1-5; D perhaps matches TRBD1 (6 bases). The CDR3 runs 16 residues. V was shortened by 4 bases and J by 1 base, with 15 bases between the two germline ends. The germline V gene encodes CDR1 SGHNT and CDR2 YYREEE (reference sequence). The CDR3 loop reads CASSLTTGASNQPQHF. CDR3 nucleotide sequence: TGTGCCAGCAGCCTGACGACGGGGGCGAGCAATCAGCCCCAGCATTTT. The full variable domain, its missing parts supplied by reference TRBV5-4 and TRBJ1-5, is ETGVTQSPTHLIKTRGQQVTLRCSSQSGHNTVSWYQQALGQGPQFIFQYYREEENGRGNFPPRFSGLQFPNYSSELNVNALELDDSALYLCASSLTTGASNQPQHFGDGTRLSIL.

The sample holds one count of this clone. V usage is TRBV5-4 and J usage is TRBJ2-1; D is undetermined. From germline, CDR1 is SGHNT and CDR2 YYREEE (reference sequence). The CDR3 loop spans 14 amino acids. V dropped 0 bases and J dropped 6 bases, with 10 bases sitting between them. CDR3 sequence (DNA): TGTGCCAGCAGCTTGGGGGCCATGTCCAATGAGCAGTTCTTC. This gives the protein CASSLGAMSNEQFF.

This chain links TRBV9 with TRBJ2-1, with a possible D match to TRBD2 (6 bases). V lost 2 bases to trimming and J lost 2 bases, with 17 bases between them. In germline, CDR1 is SGDLS, CDR2 YYNGEE. CDR3 length equals 17 residues. CDR3 coding DNA: TGTGCCAGCAGCGTCGGGCTAGCGCATTTGACCTACAATGAGCAGTTCTTC. Its translation: CASSVGLAHLTYNEQFF. Full variable domain (outside the CDR3, taken from reference TRBV9 and TRBJ2-1): DSGVTQTPKHLITATGQRVTLRCSPRSGDLSVYWYQQSLDQGLQFLIQYYNGEERAKGNILERFSAQQFPDLHSELNLSSLELGDSALYFCASSVGLAHLTYNEQFFGPGTRLTVL.

The V gene is TRBV28, the J gene TRBJ1-1; no reliable D call. V was pared by 3 bases and J by 3 bases, with 5 bases between. CDR3 length equals 12 residues. Germline CDR1 and CDR2: MDHEN and SYDVKM. The CDR3 DNA reads as TGTGCCAGCAGTTTTGACCACACTGAAGCTTTCTTT. Protein: CASSFDHTEAFF.

V gene TRBV5-1 combines with J gene TRBJ2-2; no clear D. Trimming cost V 1 base and J 7 bases, with 8 bases left between them. The CDR3 totals 13 residues. In germline, CDR1 is SGHRS, CDR2 YFSETQ. The DNA of the CDR3 is TGCGCCAGCAGCTTGTACCTCGGCGGGGAGCTGTTTTTT. This sequence encodes CASSLYLGGELFF.

This clone was seen a few times. V usage is TRBV5-1 and J usage is TRBJ2-7; a weak D match, TRBD1 (6 bases). V lost 4 bases and J 0 bases, leaving 8 bases between the germline ends. The CDR3 sequence is 13 residues long. The V gene's germline CDR1 is SGHRS and CDR2 YFSETQ. Written as DNA, the CDR3 is TGCGCCAGCAGCAACAGGGTCTCCTACGAGCAGTACTTC. Translation: CASSNRVSYEQYF.

By sample fraction, this clone is medium-sized. The chain combines TRBV19 with TRBJ1-2; D is uncertain. The V end lost 6 bases, the J end lost 7 bases, and 12 bases lay between the germline ends. Germline loops: CDR1 LNHDA, CDR2 SQIVND (reference sequence). The CDR3 has 12 residues. CDR3 in DNA: TGTGCCAGTAGCCCTTTCGGGGTTGGCTACACCTTC. Its protein is CASSPFGVGYTF.

V and J are TRBV11-2 and TRBJ2-3; a weak D match, TRBD2 (7 bases). The CDR3 is 15 amino acids. In germline, CDR1 is SGHAT, CDR2 FQNNGV. V was shortened by 5 bases and J by 2 bases, with 14 bases between the two germline ends. The CDR3 nucleotides read TGTGCCAGCAGCCGTAGGGGGGGGGCCACAGATACGCAGTATTTT. This gives the protein CASSRRGGATDTQYF.

This clone was detected only a few times. The rearrangement uses TRBV6-5 and TRBJ1-2, with D possibly being TRBD1 (5 bases). V was cut by 6 bases and J by 3 bases, with 8 bases left in between. CDR3 length: 12 amino acids. CDR1 and CDR2 from the germline V gene are MNHEY and SVGAGI. The CDR3 reads CASRPGHYGYTF. For the CDR3, the DNA is TGTGCCAGCAGACCGGGACACTATGGCTACACCTTC.